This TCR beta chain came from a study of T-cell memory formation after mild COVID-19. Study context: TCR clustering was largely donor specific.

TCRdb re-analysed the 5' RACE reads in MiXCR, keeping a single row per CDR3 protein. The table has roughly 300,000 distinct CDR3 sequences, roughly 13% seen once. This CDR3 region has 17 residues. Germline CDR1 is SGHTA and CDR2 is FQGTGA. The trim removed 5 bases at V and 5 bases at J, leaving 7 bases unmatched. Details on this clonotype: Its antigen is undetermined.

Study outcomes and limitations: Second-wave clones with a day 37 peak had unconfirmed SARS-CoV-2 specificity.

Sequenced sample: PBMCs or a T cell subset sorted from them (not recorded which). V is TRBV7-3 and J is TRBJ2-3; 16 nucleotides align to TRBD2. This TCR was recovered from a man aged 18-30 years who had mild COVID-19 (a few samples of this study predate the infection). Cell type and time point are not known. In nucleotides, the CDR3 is TGTGCCAGCAGCATTGGGACTAGCGGGGGGGCAAGAGATACGCAGTATTTT. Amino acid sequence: CASSIGTSGGARDTQYF.